A single sample gave rise to the 25 T cell receptor beta chains below, sequenced in a study of OX40 agonist ivuxolimab in advanced cancers. Sequencing was performed with immunoSEQ multiplex PCR; in TCRdb, only in-frame clones are kept and a portion is missing. The table includes about 69,000 clones, about 90% detected once. Material: CD4+ or CD8+ T cells sorted from blood, obtained in a trial of the OX40 agonist ivuxolimab. The origin of the receptors is an adult with an advanced solid tumor such as melanoma, head and neck, liver or kidney cancer.

The chain has TRBV29-1 and TRBJ2-2, with TRBD1 matching 7 bases. The CDR3 covers 14 residues. V shed 5 bases and J 5 bases; nucleotides not matched to a gene: 8. Looked up from germline, CDR1 is SQVTM and CDR2 is ANQGSEA. Here the CDR3 DNA reads TGCAGCGTTATCTCAGGGGGTGGAACCGGGGAGCTGTTTTTT. Translating gives CSVISGGGTGELFF.

This chain joins TRBV28 and TRBJ2-1, with D unclear. The CDR3 length is 13 residues. The V gene lost 1 base and the J gene lost 3 bases, with 4 bases spanning the gap. CDR1 MDHEN and CDR2 SYDVKM come from the germline V gene. CDR3 sequence: CASSLSDYNEQFF. Here the CDR3 DNA reads TGTGCCAGCAGTTTATCCGACTACAATGAGCAGTTCTTC.

The V and J genes are TRBV19 and TRBJ1-5; tentative D call: TRBD1 (6 bases). V lost 5 bases to trimming and J lost 1 base, with 15 bases between them. Germline V gene sequence: CDR1 LNHDA, CDR2 SQIVND (reference sequence). The CDR3 consists of 16 residues. CDR3 nucleotides: TGTGCCAGTAGTGCCCCGTTTGGACAGAGCAATCAGCCCCAGCATTTT. Its translation is CASSAPFGQSNQPQHF.

This clone is a singleton in its sample. The rearrangement joins TRBV7-9 to TRBJ2-7, with D tentatively TRBD1 (5 bases). Germline assignment: CDR1 SEHNR and CDR2 FQNEAQ (reference sequence). V was clipped by 1 base and J by 0 bases, with 7 bases between them. The CDR3 extends over 14 amino acids. The CDR3: CASSLEGVSYEQYF. In DNA form, the CDR3 reads TGTGCCAGCAGCTTAGAAGGGGTCTCCTACGAGCAGTACTTC.

The chain combines TRBV28 with TRBJ1-5; D gene unclear. Trimming cost V 5 bases and J 4 bases, with 6 bases left between them. Per germline, CDR1 MDHEN and CDR2 SYDVKM. The CDR3 spans 12 residues. CDR3 in amino acids: CASSITNQPQHF. The CDR3 DNA reads as TGTGCCAGCAGTATTACAAATCAGCCCCAGCATTTT.

This clone was seen just once. The V and J genes are TRBV5-8 and TRBJ2-6, with D uncertain. This CDR3 spans 15 amino acids. CDR1 and CDR2 from the germline V gene are SGHTS and YDEGEE. The V end lost 1 base, the J end lost 0 bases, and 5 bases lay between the germline ends. The CDR3 DNA is TGTGCCAGCAGCTTGAGACTCTCTGGGGCCAACGTCCTGACTTTC. Its protein product is CASSLRLSGANVLTF.

The V call is TRBV5-6, the J call TRBJ2-3; tentatively, D is TRBD1 or TRBD2 (5 bases each). This CDR3 region has 16 residues. V lost 4 bases and J lost 4, with 19 bases in between. Germline V lookup: CDR1 SGHDT, CDR2 YYEEEE. The CDR3: CASSPEYKLGADTQYF. Here the CDR3 DNA reads TGTGCCAGCAGCCCCGAGTACAAATTGGGGGCAGATACGCAGTATTTT.

The CDR3 bases are TGTGCCAGCAGCTTAGGGGGCGAGGGCTCCTACGAGCAGTACTTC. Protein: CASSLGGEGSYEQYF. V usage is TRBV6-5 and J usage is TRBJ2-7, with TRBD1 identical over 7 bases. This CDR3 has 15 amino acids. The J segment lost 0 bases and the V segment lost 6 bases, leaving 8 bases of the junction unmatched. Germline CDR1 and CDR2: MNHEY and SVGAGI.

In this sample, this clone turned up once. This chain connects TRBV12-5 to TRBJ1-2; no clear D. Germline V CDR1 and CDR2: LGHNT, FRNRAP. The length of the CDR3 is 12 residues. Trimming took off 3 bases at V and 4 bases at J, with 6 bases between the two ends. CDR3 DNA sequence: TGTGCTAGTGGTTTCGGTGGCTATGGCTACACCTTC. Encoded protein: CASGFGGYGYTF.

The genes are TRBV20-1 and TRBJ2-7, with D uncertain. V lost 3 bases to trimming and J lost 4 bases, with 7 bases between them. Per the germline V gene, CDR1 is DFQATT and CDR2 is SNEGSKA (reference sequence). The CDR3 contains 11 residues. The CDR3 DNA is TGCAGTGCTAGTTCCGCTTACGAGCAGTACTTC. This gives the protein CSASSAYEQYF.

The chain has TRBV4-1 and TRBJ2-7; 9 nucleotides agree with TRBD1. CDR3 length: 14 amino acids. CDR1 and CDR2 (germline): MGHRA, YSYEKL. With V trimmed by 1 base and J by 4 bases, 2 bases remained unmatched. In nucleotides, the CDR3 is TGCGCCAGCAGCCAAGCGGGACAGGGATACGAGCAGTACTTC. Its protein is CASSQAGQGYEQYF.

The chain employs TRBV7-8 and TRBJ2-6; D uncertain. The CDR3 sequence is 14 residues long. The germline V and J ends were trimmed by 3 bases and 3 bases, with 6 bases remaining between them. CDR1 and CDR2 from the germline V gene are SGHVS and FQNEAQ. CDR3 in amino acids: CASSLGYGANVLTF. The CDR3 nucleotides read TGTGCCAGCAGCTTGGGGTATGGGGCCAACGTCCTGACTTTC. Full variable domain (outside the CDR3, taken from reference TRBV7-8 and TRBJ2-6): GAGVSQSPRYKVAKRGQDVALRCDPISGHVSLFWYQQALGQGPEFLTYFQNEAQLDKSGLPSDRFFAERPEGSVSTLKIQRTQQEDSAVYLCASSLGYGANVLTFGAGSRLTVL.

This chain joins TRBV2 and TRBJ2-7; 9 bases match TRBD1. The CDR3 is made up of 15 amino acids. V lost 6 bases and J lost 3; bases outside the gene matches: 9. Germline V CDR1 and CDR2: SNHLY, FYNNEI. CDR3 DNA: TGTGCCAGCAGCGAGGGACAGGGTCTAAGCTACGAGCAGTACTTC. This translates into CASSEGQGLSYEQYF.

The table lists this clone with a count of one. CDR3 nucleotides: TGTGCCAGCAGCTGGAGGAACACTGAAGCTTTCTTT. Protein: CASSWRNTEAFF. The V and J genes are TRBV7-8 and TRBJ1-1; D is unresolved. The CDR3 is 12 amino acids. The V end was cut by 4 bases, the J end by 1 base, with 4 bases between. Germline CDR1 SGHVS, CDR2 FQNEAQ.

The V and J genes are TRBV4-3 and TRBJ2-1; D is uncertain. This CDR3 region has 15 residues. V shed 5 bases and J shed 7 bases, with 18 bases lying between them. Germline V lookup: CDR1 LGHNA, CDR2 YSLEER. The CDR3 nucleotides are TGCGCCAGCAGCTCGACGCAAATCGCATTTAATGAGCAGTTCTTC. Protein: CASSSTQIAFNEQFF.

The chain links TRBV9 to TRBJ2-2, with D perhaps TRBD2 (6 bases). The V end was cut by 0 bases, the J end by 1 base, with 13 bases between. There are 17 residues in the CDR3. CDR1 SGDLS and CDR2 YYNGEE come from the germline V gene. CDR3 DNA: TGTGCCAGCAGCGTAGATTCGTTTAGCGGGAACACCGGGGAGCTGTTTTTT. It translates to CASSVDSFSGNTGELFF.

V gene TRBV7-8 combines with J gene TRBJ2-6; tentatively, D is TRBD1 (6 bases). This CDR3 spans 18 amino acids. Trimming removed 3 bases from V and 0 bases from J, with 15 bases in between. Germline V gene lookup returns CDR1 SGHVS and CDR2 FQNEAQ. This CDR3 is CASSFIGGFFSGANVLTF. In nucleotides, the CDR3 is TGTGCCAGCAGCTTCATTGGGGGCTTCTTCTCTGGGGCCAACGTCCTGACTTTC.

The chain links TRBV6-5 to TRBJ1-1; weak D call: TRBD1 (5 bases). Germline lookup yields CDR1 MNHEY and CDR2 SVGAGI. Trimming stripped 2 bases from V and 1 base from J, with 8 bases between. The CDR3 sequence is 14 residues long. The CDR3 coding sequence is TGTGCCAGCAGTTACCTCGGGGGGAACACTGAAGCTTTCTTT. This sequence encodes CASSYLGGNTEAFF.

The chain is built from TRBV30 and TRBJ2-7; TRBD1 matches 10 bases. Germline V gene sequence: CDR1 GTSNPN, CDR2 SVGIG (reference sequence). The CDR3 runs to 14 residues. The V and J ends lost 5 bases and 2 bases, in that order; junction bases with no gene match: 6. DNA of the CDR3: TGTGCCTGGGCCCAGGGACAGGGGACCTACGAGCAGTACTTC. This gives the protein CAWAQGQGTYEQYF.

This chain uses TRBV27 with TRBJ1-6; D remains ambiguous. The CDR3 sequence is 17 residues long. V shed 2 bases and J shed 0 bases, with 11 bases lying between them. Germline V gives CDR1 MNHEY, CDR2 SMNVEV (reference sequence). CDR3 sequence reads: CASSLAGPSSYNSPLHF. CDR3 DNA: TGTGCCAGCAGTTTAGCCGGACCGAGCTCCTATAATTCACCCCTCCACTTT.

V and J are TRBV5-8 and TRBJ1-5, with a possible D match to TRBD1 (5 bases). The CDR3 length is 13 residues. Germline values: CDR1 SGHTS, CDR2 YDEGEE. Deletions cut 7 bases from V and 7 bases from J, with 15 bases between. The CDR3 nucleotides read TGTGCCAGCCTTCGGGGGGAAGGGCAGCCCCAGCATTTT. Translation: CASLRGEGQPQHF.

V usage is TRBV27 and J usage is TRBJ1-5; a possible D gene is TRBD1 (5 bases). The V gene's germline CDR1 is MNHEY and CDR2 SMNVEV (reference sequence). The CDR3 is made up of 14 amino acids. Trimming left V 5 bases short and J 6 bases short, with 14 bases between. The CDR3 spells CASSPSDMSQPQHF. The CDR3 DNA follows: TGTGCCAGCAGTCCATCGGACATGTCTCAGCCCCAGCATTTT.

The rearrangement joins TRBV27 to TRBJ2-7; possible D gene TRBD2, 6 bases. Deletions cut 3 bases from V and 4 bases from J, with 10 bases between. Germline V gives CDR1 MNHEY, CDR2 SMNVEV (reference sequence). This CDR3 contains 13 residues. In nucleotides, the CDR3 is TGTGCCAGCAGTTTCAGCGGGTTTTACGAGCAGTACTTC. Translating it yields CASSFSGFYEQYF.

V usage is TRBV4-2 and J usage is TRBJ2-1; 16 bases are shared with TRBD2. Germline CDR1 reads LGHNA; CDR2 reads YNFKEQ. The CDR3 length is 18 residues. Unmatched junction bases numbered 7, after V lost 0 bases and J lost 8 bases. CDR3 DNA: TGTGCCAGCAGCCAAGAGGGACTAGCGGGAGGGCCGAGGGATGAGCAGTTCTTC. Translation gives CASSQEGLAGGPRDEQFF.

This sequence joins TRBV11-2 and TRBJ2-7; TRBD2 aligns across 7 bases. CDR1 is SGHAT, CDR2 FQNNGV, per germline. V trimming: 1 base; J trimming: 4 bases; junction bases outside the gene matches: 10. The CDR3 runs to 16 residues. The CDR3 sequence: CASSLGTSIGKYEQYF. CDR3 DNA sequence: TGTGCCAGCAGCTTAGGGACTAGTATTGGAAAGTACGAGCAGTACTTC.